Sequencing of this T cell receptor beta chain was carried out in a study of cytomegalovirus exposure and HLA in healthy donors. Whole-study results and caveats: Accurate prediction of most subjects' HLA-A and HLA-B alleles from TCR beta sequences was reported. TCR beta V segments were, for the most part, productive about 90% or about 30% of the time in an earlier analysis. The authors listed 164 TCR beta chains as cytomegalovirus-associated. Later analysis associated a missense DCLRE1C variant with TCR beta V- and J-gene trimming.

Germline V lookup: CDR1 SNHLY, CDR2 FYNNEI. The CDR3 runs to 17 residues. Concerning this clone: Its antigen is not identified. An end of the junction does not agree with germline; a read error may underlie this.

PCR amplification relied on 60 Vbeta primers (plus 13 Jbeta primers). The method was immunoSEQ multiplex PCR; TCRdb's version includes in-frame clones alone and lacks a portion of them. The table lists about 140,000 clones, over 60% of them singletons. This receptor was taken from a woman aged 45-59 years in good health and CMV-seronegative. The chain has TRBV2 and TRBJ2-4, with 7 nucleotides matching TRBD2. Input material: PBMCs. The CDR3 is CAGSSMTSPSAKNIQYF. The DNA of the CDR3 is TGTGCCGGCAGTTCCATGACTAGCCCCAGTGCCAAAAACATTCAGTACTTC.